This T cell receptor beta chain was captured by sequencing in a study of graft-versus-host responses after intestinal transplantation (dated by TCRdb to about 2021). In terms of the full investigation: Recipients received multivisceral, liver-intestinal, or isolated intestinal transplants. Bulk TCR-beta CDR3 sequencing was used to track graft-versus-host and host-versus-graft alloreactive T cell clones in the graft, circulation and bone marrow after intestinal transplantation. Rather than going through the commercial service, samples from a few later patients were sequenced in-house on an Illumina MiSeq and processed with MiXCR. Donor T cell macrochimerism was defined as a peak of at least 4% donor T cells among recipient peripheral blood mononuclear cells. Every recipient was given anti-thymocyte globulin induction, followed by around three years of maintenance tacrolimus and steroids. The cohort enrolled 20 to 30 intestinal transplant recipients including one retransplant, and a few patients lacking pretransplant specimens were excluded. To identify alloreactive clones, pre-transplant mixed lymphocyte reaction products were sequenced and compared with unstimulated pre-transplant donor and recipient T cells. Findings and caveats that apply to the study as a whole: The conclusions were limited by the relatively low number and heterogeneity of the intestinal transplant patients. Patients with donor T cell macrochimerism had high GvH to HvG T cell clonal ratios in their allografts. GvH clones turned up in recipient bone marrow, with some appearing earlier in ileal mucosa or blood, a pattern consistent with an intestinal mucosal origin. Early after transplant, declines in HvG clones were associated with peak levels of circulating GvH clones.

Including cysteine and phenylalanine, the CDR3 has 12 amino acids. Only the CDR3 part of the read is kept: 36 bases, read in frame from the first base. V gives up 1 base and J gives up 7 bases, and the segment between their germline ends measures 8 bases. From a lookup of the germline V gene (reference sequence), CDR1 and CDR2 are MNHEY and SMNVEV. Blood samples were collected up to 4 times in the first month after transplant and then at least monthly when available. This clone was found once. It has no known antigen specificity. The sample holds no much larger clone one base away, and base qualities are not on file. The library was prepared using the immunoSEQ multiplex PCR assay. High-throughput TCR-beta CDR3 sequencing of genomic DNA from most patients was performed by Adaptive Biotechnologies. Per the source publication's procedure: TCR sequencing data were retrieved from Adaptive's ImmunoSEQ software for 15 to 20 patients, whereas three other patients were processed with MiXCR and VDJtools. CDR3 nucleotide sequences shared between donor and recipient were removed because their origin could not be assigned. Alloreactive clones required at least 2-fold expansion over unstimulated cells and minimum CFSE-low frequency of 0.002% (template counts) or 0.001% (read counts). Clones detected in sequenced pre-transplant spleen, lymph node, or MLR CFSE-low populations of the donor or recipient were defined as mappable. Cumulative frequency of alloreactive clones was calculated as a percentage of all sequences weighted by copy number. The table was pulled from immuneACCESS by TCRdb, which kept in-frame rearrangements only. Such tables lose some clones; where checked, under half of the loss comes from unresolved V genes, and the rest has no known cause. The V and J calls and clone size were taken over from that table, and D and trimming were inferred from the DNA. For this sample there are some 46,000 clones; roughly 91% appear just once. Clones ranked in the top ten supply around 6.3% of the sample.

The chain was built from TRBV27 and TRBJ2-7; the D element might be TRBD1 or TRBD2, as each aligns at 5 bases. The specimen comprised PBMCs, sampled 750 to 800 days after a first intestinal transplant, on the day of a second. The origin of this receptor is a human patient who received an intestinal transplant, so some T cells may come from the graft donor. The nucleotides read TGTGCCAGCAGTTTATGGGGGACGGAGCAGTACTTC. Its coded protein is CASSLWGTEQYF.